The source of this T cell receptor beta chain is a study of shared clonotypes between healthy human individuals. Generated by immunoSEQ multiplex PCR, the TCRdb table keeps only in-frame clones and is missing some. In the table there are roughly 2.5 million clones, roughly nine tenths of which are singletons. This CDR3 is built from 15 residues. Germline loops: CDR1 SGHVS, CDR2 FNYEAQ. V dropped 2 bases and J dropped 1 base, with 11 bases sitting between them. The chain uses TRBV7-6 and TRBJ1-1; D is unresolved. This TCR was recovered from a man aged 18 to 30 in good health. Sequenced material: naive CD4+ T cells sorted from blood. Sample subset: CD45RA+ positively selected. CDR3 loop: CASSLNPGTNTEAFF. CDR3 nucleotide sequence: TGTGCCAGCAGCTTAAATCCTGGAACGAACACTGAAGCTTTCTTT.